The source of this T cell receptor (beta chain) is a study of shared clonotypes between healthy human individuals. It was across several immunoSEQ plates that each subset's genomic DNA was evenly split. Sequencing was performed with immunoSEQ multiplex PCR; in TCRdb, only in-frame clones are kept and a portion is missing. The table shows 1.5 million to 1.9 million clones, with roughly 98% occurring only once. The CDR3 runs 14 residues. The V end lost 5 bases, the J end lost 0 bases, and 10 bases lay between the germline ends. The germline V gene has CDR1 SGHTA and CDR2 FQGNSA. This clone came up once.

The material sequenced was naive CD4+ T cells sorted from blood. The subset: CD45RA+ positively selected. The receptor was derived from a man aged 25 to 40 in good health. The chain links TRBV7-2 to TRBJ1-1; unclear D gene. The CDR3: CASSTGPVNTEAFF. In nucleotides, the CDR3 is TGTGCCAGCAGCACTGGACCGGTGAACACTGAAGCTTTCTTT.